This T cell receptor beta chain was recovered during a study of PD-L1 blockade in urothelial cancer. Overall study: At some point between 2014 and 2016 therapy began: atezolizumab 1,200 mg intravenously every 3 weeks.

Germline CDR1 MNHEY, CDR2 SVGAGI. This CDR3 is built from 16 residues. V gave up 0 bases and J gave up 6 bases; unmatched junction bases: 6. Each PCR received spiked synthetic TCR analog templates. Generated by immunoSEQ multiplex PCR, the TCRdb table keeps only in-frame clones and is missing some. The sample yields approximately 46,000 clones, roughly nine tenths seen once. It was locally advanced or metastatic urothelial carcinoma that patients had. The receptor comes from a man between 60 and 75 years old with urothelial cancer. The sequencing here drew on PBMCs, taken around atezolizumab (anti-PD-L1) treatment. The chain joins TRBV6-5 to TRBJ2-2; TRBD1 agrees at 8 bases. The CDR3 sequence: CASSYSGARGPGELFF. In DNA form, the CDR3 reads TGTGCCAGCAGTTACTCGGGCGCCAGGGGGCCCGGGGAGCTGTTTTTT.